Below are 27 T cell receptor beta chains sequenced from a single sample in a study of T cell repertoires in cytomegalovirus infection. Antigens for these TCRs are unknown. TCRdb used MiXCR to reprocess the reads, holding one entry per CDR3 protein. The sample has about 140,000 distinct CDR3 sequences, more than 30% seen once. The sample consisted of CD8+ T cells from cultured PBMCs, taken from culture after CMV antigen stimulation. The origin of the receptors is a human donor in good health (CMV status not recorded). Some clones in this sample may be carry-over from other donors' samples.

This sequence joins TRBV4-1 and TRBJ1-5; D may be TRBD1 (5 bases). The germline V gene encodes CDR1 MGHRA and CDR2 YSYEKL. V lost 1 base, J lost 3 bases, and 10 bases lay in between. The CDR3 loop spans 15 amino acids. This CDR3 is CASSQAQGSNQPQHF. CDR3 in DNA: TGCGCCAGCAGCCAAGCGCAGGGCTCCAATCAGCCCCAGCATTTT.

This clonotype was observed a handful of times. The chain is built from TRBV6-1 and TRBJ1-2; 7 positions agree with TRBD1. The CDR3 extends over 15 amino acids. With 6 bases clipped from V and 4 bases from J, the junction kept 11 bases outside the gene matches. CDR1 is MNHNS and CDR2 is SASEGT in the germline V gene. CDR3 sequence (DNA): TGTGCCAGCAGCCTAACAGGGGAATACAGCTATGGCTACACCTTC. Translation gives CASSLTGEYSYGYTF.

In its sample, this clonotype was seen many times. The genes are TRBV7-2 and TRBJ2-7; the D is unclear. This CDR3 region has 12 residues. The germline CDR1 and CDR2 sequences are SGHTA and FQGNSA. V dropped 1 base and J dropped 4 bases, with 5 bases sitting between them. In DNA form, the CDR3 reads TGTGCCAGCAGCTTAGTTACATACGAGCAGTACTTC. This encodes CASSLVTYEQYF.

This clonotype was picked up a small number of times. This chain links TRBV12-3 or TRBV12-4 with TRBJ2-7; 8 positions match TRBD1. The CDR3 length is 16 residues. Germline trimming cut 3 bases from V and 1 base from J; bases unmatched to any gene: 8. The CDR3 protein is CASSFNDRGPSYEQYF. In DNA, the CDR3 is TGTGCCAGCAGTTTCAATGACAGGGGCCCATCCTACGAGCAGTACTTC.

The chain has TRBV6-5 and TRBJ2-3; 7 nucleotides line up with TRBD1. J gave up 2 bases and V 2 bases, and 7 bases lay outside the gene matches. CDR1 MNHEY and CDR2 SVGAGI come from the germline V gene. The CDR3 loop spans 16 amino acids. The CDR3 region has the DNA TGTGCCAGCAGTTACATCGGACAGGATATCACAGATACGCAGTATTTT. It encodes CASSYIGQDITDTQYF.

This clonotype was recorded a few times. The rearrangement joins TRBV20-1 to TRBJ2-7; no definite D call. V was shortened by 0 bases and J by 5 bases, with 11 bases between the two germline ends. This CDR3 has 13 amino acids. CDR1 and CDR2 from the germline V gene are DFQATT and SNEGSKA (reference sequence). The CDR3 reads CSARDVRVNEQYF. As DNA, the CDR3 is TGCAGTGCTAGAGATGTTAGGGTAAACGAGCAGTACTTC.

Only a few counts were recorded for this clonotype. This chain uses TRBV2 with TRBJ1-4; D might be TRBD1 (5 bases). Germline CDR1 SNHLY, CDR2 FYNNEI. Trimming stripped 7 bases from V and 7 bases from J, with 16 bases between. CDR3 length equals 14 residues. The CDR3 protein is CASTRRQGGEKLFF. In nucleotides, the CDR3 is TGTGCCAGCACCCGGAGGCAGGGAGGTGAAAAACTGTTTTTT.

This clonotype was observed a handful of times. The V and J genes are TRBV12-3 or TRBV12-4 and TRBJ1-1; D remains ambiguous. V lost 1 base and J lost 7, with 7 bases in between. There are 12 residues in the CDR3. The CDR3 DNA reads TGTGCCAGCAGTTTAGTGGCAGTTGAAGCTTTCTTT. Its protein product is CASSLVAVEAFF.

The chain employs TRBV7-6 and TRBJ2-1; D not resolved. The V gene's germline CDR1 is SGHVS and CDR2 FNYEAQ. The CDR3 has 14 residues. V was cut by 4 bases and J by 5 bases, with 12 bases left in between. The CDR3 region has the DNA TGTGCCAGCAGCTCCCGGGCCAGGAACAATGAGCAGTTCTTC. It translates to CASSSRARNNEQFF.

The rearrangement joins TRBV27 to TRBJ1-6; unclear D gene. Per germline, CDR1 MNHEY and CDR2 SMNVEV (reference sequence). The CDR3 covers 14 residues. The V and J ends lost 6 bases and 7 bases respectively, with 13 bases between them. The CDR3 nucleotides are TGTGCCAGCAGCCGGGCCGGGGAGAATTCACCCCTCCACTTT. This encodes CASSRAGENSPLHF.

This clonotype was found a few times. This chain connects TRBV12-3 or TRBV12-4 to TRBJ2-3, with TRBD2 as a possible D gene (5 bases). Trimming left V 3 bases short and J 1 base short, with 8 bases between. This CDR3 region has 14 residues. Here the CDR3 reads CASSFYGGTDTQYF. DNA for the CDR3: TGTGCCAGCAGTTTTTACGGGGGCACAGATACGCAGTATTTT.

This sequence joins TRBV27 and TRBJ2-6; D not resolved. Trimming shortened V by 6 bases and J by 2 bases, and 8 bases separated the two germline ends. From germline, CDR1 is MNHEY and CDR2 SMNVEV (reference sequence). This CDR3 spans 14 amino acids. The CDR3 region is CASSPWTGANVLTF. CDR3 coding DNA: TGTGCCAGCAGCCCCTGGACTGGGGCCAACGTCCTGACTTTC. The variable domain in full, completed from reference TRBV27 and TRBJ2-6, reads EAQVTQNPRYLITVTGKKLTVTCSQNMNHEYMSWYRQDPGLGLRQIYYSMNVEVTDKGDVPEGYKVSRKEKRNFPLILESPSPNQTSLYFCASSPWTGANVLTFGAGSRLTVL.

The chain is built from TRBV19 and TRBJ2-1; 12 bases are shared with TRBD2. This CDR3 has 15 amino acids. J lost 7 bases, V lost 3 bases, and 4 bases had no gene match. Looked up from germline, CDR1 is LNHDA and CDR2 is SQIVND (reference sequence). In nucleotides, the CDR3 is TGTGCCAGTAGTATTACTAGCGGGGGGAGTAATGAGCAGTTCTTC. Translation: CASSITSGGSNEQFF. Using reference TRBV19 and TRBJ2-1 for the parts outside the CDR3, the full variable domain is DGGITQSPKYLFRKEGQNVTLSCEQNLNHDAMYWYRQDPGQGLRLIYYSQIVNDFQKGDIAEGYSVSREKKESFPLTVTSAQKNPTAFYLCASSITSGGSNEQFFGPGTRLTVL.

The chain employs TRBV27 and TRBJ2-2, with D possibly matching TRBD1 (6 bases). With 6 bases removed from V and 4 bases from J, the gap between germline ends came to 12 bases. Per germline, CDR1 MNHEY and CDR2 SMNVEV (reference sequence). CDR3 length: 14 residues. CDR3: CASRPGQITGELFF. Here the CDR3 DNA reads TGTGCCAGCAGACCCGGACAGATCACCGGGGAGCTGTTTTTT.

This clonotype was found a few times. This chain connects TRBV19 to TRBJ2-5; 9 bases agree with TRBD1. The germline V gene has CDR1 LNHDA and CDR2 SQIVND (reference sequence). This CDR3 has 13 residues. J gave up 0 bases and V 10 bases, and 3 bases lay outside the gene matches. CDR3 region: CATDRGYQETQYF. CDR3 in DNA: TGTGCCACGGACAGGGGCTACCAAGAGACCCAGTACTTC.

This clonotype was observed a handful of times. The genes are TRBV27 and TRBJ2-7; D may be TRBD1 (5 bases). The CDR3 consists of 13 residues. Deletions cut 4 bases from V and 3 bases from J, with 10 bases between. Per germline, CDR1 MNHEY and CDR2 SMNVEV (reference sequence). CDR3 DNA: TGTGCCAGCAGTTACAGGCCCGGCTACGAGCAGTACTTC. Translating gives CASSYRPGYEQYF.

In its sample, this clonotype was seen once. The chain uses TRBV3-1 and TRBJ1-2; 8 nucleotides agree with TRBD1. Germline CDR1 LGHDT, CDR2 YNNKEL (reference sequence). V was clipped by 1 base and J by 5 bases; unmatched bases: 6. The CDR3 has 15 amino acids. CDR3 DNA: TGTGCCAGCAGCCAAGCCGACAGGGGTGGGTATGGCTACACCTTC. Translating it yields CASSQADRGGYGYTF.

The chain has TRBV10-3 and TRBJ2-7; 7 nucleotides line up with TRBD2. V was clipped by 2 bases and J by 3 bases; unmatched bases: 7. This CDR3 has 15 residues. Germline V gives CDR1 ENHRY, CDR2 SYGVKD. This chain's CDR3 is CAISETGGWVYEQYF. Here the CDR3 DNA reads TGTGCCATCAGTGAGACGGGGGGATGGGTCTACGAGCAGTACTTC.

The CDR3 DNA reads as TGCGCCAGCAGCCAAGACCAGGGGAGCTACTACGAGCAGTACTTC. Translation: CASSQDQGSYYEQYF. This chain joins TRBV4-1 and TRBJ2-7; a weak D match, TRBD1 (6 bases). Germline values: CDR1 MGHRA, CDR2 YSYEKL. CDR3 size: 15 residues. V was pared by 0 bases and J by 3 bases, with 12 bases between.

This clonotype was seen many times. The chain couples TRBV7-2 to TRBJ2-3; 7 positions match TRBD1. Germline V gene sequence: CDR1 SGHTA, CDR2 FQGNSA. V was clipped by 0 bases and J by 3 bases; unmatched bases: 3. The CDR3 extends over 15 amino acids. The CDR3 spells CASSLAGQRTDTQYF. The CDR3 nucleotides are TGTGCCAGCAGCTTAGCGGGACAGAGAACAGATACGCAGTATTTT.

This clonotype was counted between two and nine times. The chain joins TRBV4-2 to TRBJ2-2; D perhaps matches TRBD1 (5 bases). In germline, CDR1 is LGHNA, CDR2 YNFKEQ. This CDR3 is built from 18 residues. With 0 bases removed from V and 1 base from J, the gap between germline ends came to 15 bases. CDR3 coding DNA: TGTGCCAGCAGCCAAGAAGGGGAAGGGTGGGAGAACACCGGGGAGCTGTTTTTT. It codes for CASSQEGEGWENTGELFF.

The chain uses TRBV12-3 or TRBV12-4 and TRBJ2-3; D unresolved. This CDR3 has 13 amino acids. Trimming took 4 bases from V and 2 from J, leaving 7 bases between them. The CDR3, as DNA: TGTGCCAGCAGTTCCTTCCTCACAGATACGCAGTATTTT. This gives the protein CASSSFLTDTQYF.

The chain recombines TRBV13 with TRBJ1-4, with TRBD1 as a possible D gene (5 bases). Germline CDR1 and CDR2: PRHDT and FYEKMQ (reference sequence). The CDR3 extends over 15 amino acids. V was pared by 5 bases and J by 0 bases, with 10 bases between. Here the CDR3 reads CASSQTDATNEKLFF. The CDR3 DNA is TGTGCCAGCAGCCAGACAGACGCAACTAATGAAAAACTGTTTTTT.

This rearrangement joins TRBV19 to TRBJ2-6; D is unresolved. CDR3 length: 15 residues. In germline, CDR1 is LNHDA, CDR2 SQIVND (reference sequence). V was pared by 3 bases and J by 4 bases, with 10 bases between. The CDR3 spells CASSIVGLGANVLTF. In DNA form, the CDR3 reads TGTGCCAGTAGTATTGTGGGGTTAGGGGCCAACGTCCTGACTTTC.

This clonotype is termed medium-sized. The V call is TRBV7-8, the J call TRBJ2-1; D may match TRBD1 or TRBD2 (5 bases each). Between the trimmed V and J ends, which lost 5 bases and 0 bases, there was a span of 17 bases. CDR3 length: 17 residues. From germline, CDR1 is SGHVS and CDR2 FQNEAQ. As DNA, the CDR3 is TGTGCCAGCAGCGTGGGGTCCGGGACCGCCTCCTACAATGAGCAGTTCTTC. The encoded protein is CASSVGSGTASYNEQFF.

This clonotype was counted ten times or more. The J gene is TRBJ1-1, the V gene TRBV11-2, with D uncertain. V gave up 4 bases and J gave up 1 base, with 7 bases separating them. The CDR3 loop spans 13 amino acids. Germline CDR1 SGHAT, CDR2 FQNNGV. The CDR3 DNA reads as TGTGCCAGCAGCTCCACCAGGAACACTGAAGCTTTCTTT. Residues: CASSSTRNTEAFF.

This clonotype has just a few counts. V and J are TRBV2 and TRBJ2-1; TRBD2 matches at 8 bases. The J segment lost 0 bases and the V segment lost 5 bases, leaving 9 bases of the junction unmatched. This CDR3 comprises 17 residues. Germline CDR1 is SNHLY and CDR2 is FYNNEI. CDR3: CASSPPRSGASYNEQFF. CDR3 nucleotides: TGTGCCAGCAGTCCTCCCCGTAGCGGGGCCTCCTACAATGAGCAGTTCTTC.